The 2 T cell receptor beta chains below were found in one sample sequenced in a study of T-cell memory formation after mild COVID-19. TCRdb recomputed calls from the 5' RACE reads with MiXCR, one row per CDR3 protein. The data hold hundreds of thousands of distinct CDR3 sequences, with about 20% observed a single time. The specimen was PBMCs or a T cell subset sorted from them (not recorded which). The origin of the receptors is an adult woman who had mild COVID-19 (a few samples of this study predate the infection). Cell type and time point are not known.

The sample holds many counts of this clonotype. The CDR3 protein is CASSPSTGNSYEQYF. The CDR3, as DNA: TGTGCCAGCTCACCCAGTACCGGTAACTCCTACGAGCAGTACTTC. The chain uses TRBV18 and TRBJ2-7; D not certain. The CDR3 spans 15 residues. The ends were cut back, 3 bases at V and 0 bases at J, with 12 bases in the middle. Germline lookup yields CDR1 KGHSH and CDR2 LQKENI.

The chain recombines TRBV10-3 with TRBJ1-1; 8 bases are a match to TRBD1. From germline, CDR1 is ENHRY and CDR2 SYGVKD. With 6 bases clipped from V and 3 bases from J, the junction kept 9 bases outside the gene matches. The CDR3 has 15 amino acids. This CDR3 is CAIRVAGGGYTEAFF. For the CDR3, the DNA is TGTGCCATCAGGGTCGCAGGGGGCGGCTACACTGAAGCTTTCTTT.